This T cell receptor (beta chain) was recovered during a study of T cell responses to AZD1222 COVID-19 vaccine (TCRdb year 2021). As for the study more broadly: A total of about 240 trial participants underwent TCR sequencing, of whom around 200 received two doses of AZD1222 and 26 received two doses of the MenACWY control vaccine. Trial participants were enrolled into age subgroups of 18-55, 56-69 and 70-plus years, which contained about 150, 28 and 57 TCR-sequenced participants, respectively.

The CDR3 regions of human TCRbeta chains were analyzed by immunosequencing. In the original analysis: Repertoire TCRs were checked for matches against a reference library of SARS-CoV-2-specific TCRs that had been generated using the MIRA antigen-specificity platform. Breadth was defined as the fraction of unique TCRs that were SARS-CoV-2-associated. Depth was defined as the fraction of total T cells that were SARS-CoV-2-associated. Each spike-specific TCR was assigned to its reactive spike region and to a CD4 or CD8 class using the MIRA data. Log10-transformed breadth and depth values were compared by one-way ANOVA with Sidak's multiple comparisons tests. TCRdb mirrors the immuneACCESS table, restricted to in-frame sequences. Some clones are absent from its copies; in checked studies, under half trace to an unresolved V gene, and the reason for the others is unknown. V and J calls and clone size are those listed in that table; D and trimming were worked out from the DNA. The sample yields over 90,000 clones; approximately 90% were counted once. The leading ten clones occupy roughly 3.1% of the sample.

This sample's time point label indicates: about 28 days (+/-7) after the second vaccine dose. AZD1222 recipients given second doses at about 4 weeks or at about 12 weeks were pooled, since spike-specific TCR depth and breadth were not found to differ between the two schedules. The vaccinee samples were drawn from two UK trials, COV001 and COV002, one of which was a single-blind randomized controlled phase 2/3 trial testing AZD1222 (ChAdOx1 nCoV-19) in healthy adults. For TCRbeta chain sequencing, PBMC samples from trial participants were taken at day 0 and at day 28 after the second dose. Points the paper makes about the study in general: The vaccine-associated CD4 TCRs covered the entire spike protein, and the dominant responses fell in regions 160-218 and 743-854. Participants were mostly white British and included more females than males, and it was suggested by the authors that clonal diversity may have been underestimated. A significant rise in spike-specific TCR breadth and depth was observed after two AZD1222 doses relative to day 0 and relative to MenACWY recipients. Nearly half of unique spike-specific TCRs reportedly recognized epitopes outside regions mutated in the B.1.351 and B.1.1.7 variants. Only a handful of AZD1222 recipients were SARS-CoV-2 seropositive at baseline, limiting conclusions about previously exposed vaccinees. Because no day 14 peak-response samples were available, repertoires were characterized only after the peak T cell response. In the small 56-69-year group, the increase in depth fell short of significance, most likely because of low power.

Comment on this clone: Its antigen is not yet known. No base-level quality is on record; no much larger clone is a single base apart.

Taken from cysteine to phenylalanine, the CDR3 has 14 residues. Only the CDR3 region is kept as DNA, spanning 42 bases read in frame from base 1. V is pared back by 6 bases and J by 3 bases, with 11 bases lying between the germline termini. The CDR1 and CDR2 encoded by the germline V gene are LGHNT and FRNRAP. Sequencing was performed on peripheral blood, taken 28 days after the second AZD1222 dose. The clonotype comes from an adult who received the AZD1222 COVID-19 vaccine. The chain is made from TRBV12-5 and TRBJ1-4; TRBD1 is a possible D gene, resting on 5 matching bases. The CDR3 region has the sequence CASGEGDANEKLFF. The nucleotide sequence reads TGTGCTAGTGGGGAAGGGGACGCTAATGAAAAACTGTTTTTT.